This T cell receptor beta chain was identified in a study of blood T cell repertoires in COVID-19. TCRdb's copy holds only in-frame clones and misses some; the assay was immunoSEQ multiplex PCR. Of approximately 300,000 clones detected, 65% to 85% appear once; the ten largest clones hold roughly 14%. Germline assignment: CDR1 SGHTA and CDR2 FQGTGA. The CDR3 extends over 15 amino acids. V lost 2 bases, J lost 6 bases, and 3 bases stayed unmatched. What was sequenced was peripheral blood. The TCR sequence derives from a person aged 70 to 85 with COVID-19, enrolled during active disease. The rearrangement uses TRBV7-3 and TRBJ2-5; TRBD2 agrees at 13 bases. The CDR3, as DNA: TGTGCCAGCAGCTTAGGACTAGCGGGGGCAAAGACCCAGTACTTC. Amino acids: CASSLGLAGAKTQYF.